This section outlines one T cell receptor beta chain sequence together with its context. The sample is drawn from a study of T-cell memory formation after mild COVID-19. Constant-segment-primed 5'RACE gave TCR alpha and TCR beta cDNA libraries with sample barcodes and UMIs. TCRdb independently ran MiXCR on the 5' RACE reads; one entry per CDR3 protein. The table shows some 290,000 distinct CDR3 sequences, with about 17% occurring only once. The CDR3 has 16 amino acids. V was cut by 5 bases and J by 2 bases, with 15 bases left in between. Germline V CDR1 and CDR2: MGHRA, YSYEKL. This clonotype was obtained from a man aged 18 to 29 who had mild COVID-19 (a few samples of this study predate the infection). Cell type and time point are not known. Sequenced input: PBMCs or a T cell subset sorted from them (not recorded which). V usage is TRBV4-1 and J usage is TRBJ1-4; D gene unclear. CDR3 in amino acids: CASSVGPLGTNEKLFF. The CDR3 nucleotides read TGCGCCAGCAGCGTCGGACCGCTTGGGACTAATGAAAAACTGTTTTTT.